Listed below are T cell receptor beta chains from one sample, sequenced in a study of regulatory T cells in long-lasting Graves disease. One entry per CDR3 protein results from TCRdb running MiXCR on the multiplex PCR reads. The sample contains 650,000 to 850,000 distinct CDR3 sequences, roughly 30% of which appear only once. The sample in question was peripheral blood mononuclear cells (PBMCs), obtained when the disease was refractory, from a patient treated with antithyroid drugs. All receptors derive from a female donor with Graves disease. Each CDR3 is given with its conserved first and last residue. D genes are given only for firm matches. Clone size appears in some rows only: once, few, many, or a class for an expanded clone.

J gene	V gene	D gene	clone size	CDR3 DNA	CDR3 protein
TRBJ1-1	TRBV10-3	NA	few	TGTGCCACAAATGACGGGAACACTGAAGCTTTCTTT	CATNDGNTEAFF
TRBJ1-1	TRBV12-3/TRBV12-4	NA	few	TGTGCCAGCAGTCCAGCCGACACTGAAGCTTTCTTT	CASSPADTEAFF
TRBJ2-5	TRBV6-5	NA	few	TGTGCCAGCAGTTATATAGGGGTAGAAGAGACCCAGTACTTC	CASSYIGVEETQYF
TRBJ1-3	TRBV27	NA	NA	TGTGCCAGCAGTTTATCCGCTGGAGGTTCTGGAAACACCATATATTTT	CASSLSAGGSGNTIYF
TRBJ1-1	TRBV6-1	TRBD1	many	TGTGCCAGCAGTCAAACAGGGGGCCCAGGGAACACTGAAGCTTTCTTT	CASSQTGGPGNTEAFF
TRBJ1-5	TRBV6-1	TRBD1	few	TGTGCCAGCAGAGGACAGGGTGTTTGGGAGCCCCAGCATTTT	CASRGQGVWEPQHF
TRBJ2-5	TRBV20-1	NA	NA	TGCAGTGCTACCCCCGCTCTGGGCCAAGAGACCCAGTACTTC	CSATPALGQETQYF
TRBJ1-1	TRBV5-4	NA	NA	TGTGCCAGCAGCTTGAAGGGCGCCGGCGAAGCTTTCTTT	CASSLKGAGEAFF
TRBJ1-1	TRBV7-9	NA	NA	TGTGCCAGCGGGGCTCCCCTGGTGGAGGGAGCTTTCTTT	CASGAPLVEGAFF
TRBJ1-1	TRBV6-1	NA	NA	TGTGCCAGCAGTGACGCCGGGACCCCGGCGCGGGCTTTCTTT	CASSDAGTPARAFF
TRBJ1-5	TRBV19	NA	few	TGTGCCAGTAGTATGGGGAGGGGCGGCCAGCCCCAGCATTTT	CASSMGRGGQPQHF
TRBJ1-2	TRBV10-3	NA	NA	TGTGCCATCAGTGGCCGACTGCCGGGCTACACCTTC	CAISGRLPGYTF
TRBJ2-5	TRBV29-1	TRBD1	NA	TGCAGCGTTGAATCTGGACAGGACATAAGAGCGTACTTC	CSVESGQDIRAYF
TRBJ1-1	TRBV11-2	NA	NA	TGTGCCAGCAGCTTGGGTTTCCTGAACACTGAAGCTTTCTTT	CASSLGFLNTEAFF
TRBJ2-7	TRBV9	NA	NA	TGTGCCAGCAGCGTAGAGTCTAGATCCGAGCAGTACTTC	CASSVESRSEQYF